The T cell receptor (beta chain) under discussion was sequenced for a study of blood T cell repertoires in COVID-19. Profiled with immunoSEQ multiplex PCR; TCRdb holds only in-frame clones, not every one. The data contain fewer than 250,000 clones, roughly 88% of them seen just once; the ten biggest clones take up 3.7%. The CDR3 spans 14 residues. The V gene's germline CDR1 is SGHRS and CDR2 YFSETQ. Trimming removed 2 bases at V and 0 bases at J, with 9 bases between. This chain links TRBV5-1 with TRBJ2-7; maybe TRBD2 (6 bases). This clonotype originated in a young woman who had been exposed to COVID-19. The sequencing input was PBMCs or T cells enriched from blood (not recorded which). The CDR3 region is CASSFRGSSYEQYF. CDR3 bases: TGCGCCAGCAGCTTCCGGGGGTCCTCCTACGAGCAGTACTTC.